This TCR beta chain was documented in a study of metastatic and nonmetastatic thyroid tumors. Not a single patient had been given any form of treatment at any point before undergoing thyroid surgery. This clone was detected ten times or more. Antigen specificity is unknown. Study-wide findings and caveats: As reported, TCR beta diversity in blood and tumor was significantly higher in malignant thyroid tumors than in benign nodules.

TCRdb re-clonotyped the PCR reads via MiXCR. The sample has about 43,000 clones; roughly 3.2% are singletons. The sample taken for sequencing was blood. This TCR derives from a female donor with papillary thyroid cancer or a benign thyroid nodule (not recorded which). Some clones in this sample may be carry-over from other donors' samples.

The CDR3 coding sequence is TGTGCCAGCAGTTACGCTTCAGGGGCCTACGAGCAGTACTTC. The encoded protein is CASSYASGAYEQYF. The chain joins TRBV6-1 to TRBJ2-7; tentative D call: TRBD1 (6 bases). The length of the CDR3 is 14 residues. V lost 5 bases and J lost 2, with 13 bases in between. Germline CDR1 is MNHNS and CDR2 is SASEGT.